This entry lists 23 T cell receptor beta chains sequenced from one sample in a study of PD-L1 blockade in urothelial cancer. Sequencing was performed with immunoSEQ multiplex PCR; in TCRdb, only in-frame clones are kept and a portion is missing. Of approximately 110,000 clones in the sample, 85% to 95% were seen once. Time point specified: peripheral blood 6 weeks after treatment start. The sequencing here drew on PBMCs, taken around atezolizumab (anti-PD-L1) treatment. The receptors here all came from a man in his sixties with urothelial cancer.

The chain combines TRBV30 with TRBJ2-1, with 8 bases matching TRBD2. Germline V gene lookup returns CDR1 GTSNPN and CDR2 SVGIG (reference sequence). The CDR3 loop spans 17 amino acids. Trimming took 0 bases from V and 7 from J; bases not matched to a gene: 14. The CDR3, as DNA: TGTGCCTGGAGTGTAAGACGGGAGGGGGACTGGCAAAATGAGCAGTTCTTC. It specifies CAWSVRREGDWQNEQFF.

The V gene is TRBV29-1, the J gene TRBJ1-5; TRBD1 aligns across 7 bases. The CDR3 covers 11 residues. The junction had 9 bases not matched to a gene; V was cut back by 7 bases and J by 12 bases. CDR1 is SQVTM and CDR2 is ANQGSEA in the germline V gene. The CDR3 region has the DNA TGCAGCGCGGGTGACAGGGCTGGCCAGCATTTT. Translated, it gives CSAGDRAGQHF.

The chain has TRBV5-4 and TRBJ1-1, with 9 bases matching TRBD1. The CDR3 has 15 amino acids. Trimming cost V 0 bases and J 5 bases; bases outside gene matches: 5. The germline V gene has CDR1 SGHNT and CDR2 YYREEE (reference sequence). This CDR3 reads CASSLGLTGGTEAFF. The CDR3 DNA reads as TGTGCCAGCAGCTTGGGGTTGACAGGGGGAACTGAAGCTTTCTTT.

The chain recombines TRBV28 with TRBJ2-5; D is ambiguous. Germline assignment: CDR1 MDHEN and CDR2 SYDVKM. The CDR3 runs 12 residues. The V end was cut by 6 bases, the J end by 5 bases, with 10 bases between. This chain's CDR3 is CASSLLRETQYF. CDR3 sequence (DNA): TGTGCCAGCAGCCTTCTGAGGGAGACCCAGTACTTC.

This chain connects TRBV7-2 to TRBJ2-7; D possibly corresponds to TRBD1 (6 bases). This CDR3 spans 15 amino acids. Germline V lookup: CDR1 SGHTA, CDR2 FQGNSA. V was cut by 4 bases and J by 2 bases, with 15 bases left in between. CDR3 protein: CASSYTSRGTYEQYF. CDR3 coding DNA: TGTGCCAGCAGCTATACATCCAGGGGAACCTACGAGCAGTACTTC.

This chain links TRBV6-1 with TRBJ1-2, with 8 bases fitting TRBD1. This CDR3 spans 13 amino acids. CDR1 and CDR2 (germline): MNHNS, SASEGT. Losses at the gene ends were 3 bases for V and 5 bases for J; bases not matched to a gene: 2. The chain's CDR3 is CASSDQGAYGYTF. In DNA, the CDR3 is TGTGCCAGCAGTGACCAGGGGGCTTATGGCTACACCTTC.

This clone was counted only a few times. In nucleotides, the CDR3 is TGCGCCAGCAGCCAACCGTCCAGGGGAGCGCGGAATGAGCAGTTCTTC. It specifies CASSQPSRGARNEQFF. This chain uses TRBV4-1 with TRBJ2-1; D is perhaps TRBD1 (6 bases). This CDR3 contains 16 residues. With 2 bases removed from V and 7 bases from J, the gap between germline ends came to 18 bases. Germline CDR1 reads MGHRA; CDR2 reads YSYEKL.

This chain connects TRBV7-9 to TRBJ1-6; tentative D call: TRBD1 (6 bases). Trimming removed 4 bases at V and 4 bases at J, with 8 bases between. The CDR3 is made up of 14 amino acids. Germline CDR1 and CDR2: SEHNR and FQNEAQ (reference sequence). This CDR3 is CASSSGTYNSPLHF. The CDR3 region has the DNA TGTGCCAGCAGCTCCGGGACATATAATTCACCCCTCCACTTT. Using reference TRBV7-9 and TRBJ1-6 for the parts outside the CDR3, the full variable domain is DTGVSQNPRHKITKRGQNVTFRCDPISEHNRLYWYRQTLGQGPEFLTYFQNEAQLEKSRLLSDRFSAERPKGSFSTLEIQRTEQGDSAMYLCASSSGTYNSPLHFGNGTRLTVT.

The rearrangement uses TRBV28 and TRBJ2-7, with D maybe TRBD1 (5 bases). The CDR3 is 14 residues long. CDR1 is MDHEN and CDR2 is SYDVKM in the germline V gene. V gave up 4 bases and J gave up 4 bases, with 14 bases separating them. This CDR3 is CASSSGPSYYEQYF. The CDR3 bases are TGTGCCAGCAGTTCAGGGCCATCCTATTACGAGCAGTACTTC.

The V call is TRBV5-8, the J call TRBJ2-7, with D possibly being TRBD2 (5 bases). The ends were cut back, 3 bases at V and 0 bases at J, with 13 bases in the middle. The CDR3 length is 15 residues. Germline CDR1 and CDR2: SGHTS and YDEGEE. The CDR3 loop reads CASSWPPGSSYEQYF. The DNA of the CDR3 is TGTGCCAGCAGCTGGCCACCTGGGAGCTCCTACGAGCAGTACTTC.

This chain joins TRBV5-4 and TRBJ2-3, with D maybe TRBD2 (5 bases). Germline V lookup: CDR1 SGHNT, CDR2 YYREEE (reference sequence). V was shortened by 4 bases and J by 6 bases, with 18 bases between the two germline ends. The CDR3 runs 15 residues. CDR3 amino acids: CASSVAGEHRDTQYF. The CDR3 nucleotides are TGTGCCAGCAGCGTGGCCGGGGAACATAGGGATACGCAGTATTTT.

The sample holds a few counts of this clone. This chain connects TRBV2 to TRBJ2-7; weak D call: TRBD1 (5 bases). Germline CDR1 is SNHLY and CDR2 is FYNNEI. V was cut by 1 base and J by 8 bases, with 12 bases left in between. The CDR3 length is 13 residues. The CDR3 region has the DNA TGTGCCAGCAGTGAAGTAGGCAGGGTAAAGCAGTACTTC. Translation gives CASSEVGRVKQYF.

The DNA for the CDR3 is TGTGCCAGCAGCCAAGAGACAGTGAACACTGAAGCTTTCTTT. It codes for CASSQETVNTEAFF. The chain is built from TRBV4-2 and TRBJ1-1; TRBD1 might be the D (5 bases). V lost 0 bases and J 0 bases, leaving 5 bases between the germline ends. Germline V gene lookup returns CDR1 LGHNA and CDR2 YNFKEQ. The CDR3 sequence is 14 residues long.

V usage is TRBV9 and J usage is TRBJ1-3, with a tentative D call TRBD1 (5 bases). This CDR3 has 15 residues. The germline V gene has CDR1 SGDLS and CDR2 YYNGEE. V was cut by 3 bases and J by 12 bases, with 22 bases left in between. CDR3 nucleotides: TGTGCCAGCAGCGGGATGACGGCTGGAACGGGGGACATATATTTT. It yields the protein CASSGMTAGTGDIYF.

The table lists this clone with a few counts. V usage is TRBV6-5 and J usage is TRBJ1-6, with no clear D. The CDR3 is made up of 14 amino acids. V was pared by 6 bases and J by 10 bases, with 16 bases between. CDR1 and CDR2 from the germline V gene are MNHEY and SVGAGI. The CDR3 nucleotides read TGTGCCAGCAGGCCGCGGGTACGGGGATCACCCCTCCACTTT. Translating gives CASRPRVRGSPLHF.

CDR3 DNA sequence: TGCGCCAGCAGCCAAGAGCCAGGGATGAATTCACCCCTCCACTTT. Residues: CASSQEPGMNSPLHF. V is TRBV4-3 and J is TRBJ1-6; a possible D gene is TRBD1 (5 bases). The CDR3 sequence is 15 residues long. V was cut by 0 bases and J by 7 bases, with 10 bases left in between. Germline loops: CDR1 LGHNA, CDR2 YSLEER.

A few counts support this clone. The chain joins TRBV11-3 to TRBJ2-3; TRBD1 might be the D (5 bases). CDR1 is SGHNT, CDR2 YENEEA, per germline. The V and J ends lost 0 bases and 6 bases respectively, with 7 bases between them. The CDR3 is made up of 13 amino acids. CDR3 nucleotide sequence: TGTGCCAGCAGCTTAGATGCAGGGGATACGCAGTATTTT. It translates to CASSLDAGDTQYF.

This chain connects TRBV7-9 to TRBJ1-2, with 10 nucleotides matching TRBD1. The CDR3 runs to 15 residues. Trimming at V came to 4 bases and at J to 6 bases, leaving 8 bases not matched to a gene. CDR1 SEHNR and CDR2 FQNEAQ come from the germline V gene (reference sequence). The CDR3 is CASSSRDRGADGYTF. The DNA of the CDR3 is TGTGCCAGCAGCTCCCGGGACAGGGGTGCAGATGGCTACACCTTC.

V usage is TRBV4-3 and J usage is TRBJ1-1; the match to TRBD1 covers 10 bases. V was clipped by 1 base and J by 11 bases; unmatched bases: 4. This CDR3 comprises 13 residues. Germline V gives CDR1 LGHNA, CDR2 YSLEER. DNA of the CDR3: TGCGCCAGCAGCCAAGGGACAGGGGGTAGGGCTTTCTTT. This translates into CASSQGTGGRAFF.

V and J are TRBV30 and TRBJ2-7; 10 bases are shared with TRBD2. With V trimmed by 2 bases and J by 3 bases, 4 bases remained unmatched. The CDR3 totals 14 residues. In germline, CDR1 is GTSNPN, CDR2 SVGIG (reference sequence). The CDR3 spells CAWSYSGRLYEQYF. The CDR3 bases are TGTGCCTGGAGTTATAGCGGGAGGCTCTACGAGCAGTACTTC.

The V call is TRBV6-6, the J call TRBJ1-5; perhaps TRBD1 as D (6 bases). The CDR3 length is 15 residues. V shed 6 bases and J shed 3 bases, with 15 bases lying between them. Germline loops: CDR1 MNHNY, CDR2 SVGAGI (reference sequence). The CDR3 bases are TGTGCCAGCAGAGAGATACAGGGTATCAATCAGCCCCAGCATTTT. As protein: CASREIQGINQPQHF.

This clone appeared a few times. This chain uses TRBV6-5 with TRBJ1-6, with TRBD1 matching 7 bases. The CDR3 consists of 16 residues. Germline V gene lookup returns CDR1 MNHEY and CDR2 SVGAGI. V trimming: 0 bases; J trimming: 10 bases; junction bases outside the gene matches: 9. CDR3 in DNA: TGTGCCAGCAGTTACTCGGGCCGACAGGGCGCATCACCCCTCCACTTT. Its translation is CASSYSGRQGASPLHF.

The V call is TRBV30, the J call TRBJ2-3; TRBD2 matches at 9 bases. V lost 3 bases, J lost 3 bases, and 10 bases stayed unmatched. CDR3 length: 16 amino acids. Germline CDR1 is GTSNPN and CDR2 is SVGIG (reference sequence). The CDR3, as DNA: TGTGCCTGGAGCCGGGGGCGGGGGGGCCGAACAGATACGCAGTATTTT. This encodes CAWSRGRGGRTDTQYF.